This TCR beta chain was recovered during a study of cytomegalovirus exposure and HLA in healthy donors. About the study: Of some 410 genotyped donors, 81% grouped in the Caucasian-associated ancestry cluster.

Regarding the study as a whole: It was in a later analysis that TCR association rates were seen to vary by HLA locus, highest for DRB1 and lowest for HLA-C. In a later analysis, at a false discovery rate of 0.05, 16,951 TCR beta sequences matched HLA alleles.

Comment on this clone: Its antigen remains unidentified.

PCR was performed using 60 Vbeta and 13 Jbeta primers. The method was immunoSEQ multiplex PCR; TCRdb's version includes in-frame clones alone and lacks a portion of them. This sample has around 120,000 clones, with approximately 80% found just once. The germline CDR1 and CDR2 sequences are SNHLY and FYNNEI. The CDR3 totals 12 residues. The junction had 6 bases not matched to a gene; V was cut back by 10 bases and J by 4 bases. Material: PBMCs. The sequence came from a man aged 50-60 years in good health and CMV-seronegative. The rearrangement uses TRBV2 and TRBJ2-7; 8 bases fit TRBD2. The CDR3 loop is CATGTSWYEQYF. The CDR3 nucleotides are TGTGCCACCGGGACTAGTTGGTACGAGCAGTACTTC.